This T cell receptor (beta chain) was recovered during a study of T cells in Graves' hyperthyroidism and ophthalmopathy (dated by TCRdb to between 2018 and 2020). With respect to the entire study: Peripheral blood samples were taken at the time of initial diagnosis, prior to any treatment. After sampling, hyperthyroidism patients received methimazole starting at 30 mg daily, and ophthalmopathy patients received high-dose intravenous methylprednisolone. The study also compared thyroid tissue and blood T-cell repertoires from over 5 Graves' hyperthyroidism patients. The paper describes TCR Vbeta CDR3 sequencing of about 140 peripheral blood samples, made up of about 40 ophthalmopathy patients, 70 to 80 hyperthyroidism patients and 17 progressor patients. TCR V-J signatures able to tell the groups apart were searched for in a discovery cohort of approximately 95 patients, of whom approximately 40 had Graves' ophthalmopathy and more than 55 had stable Graves' hyperthyroidism. The 100 or so discovery patients were randomly divided into training and test sets at a 7:3 ratio. Whether ophthalmopathy could be predicted prospectively was tested in an independent validation cohort made up of under 20 hyperthyroidism patients plus 17 patients who later progressed to ophthalmopathy.

Hyperthyroidism patients were aged 18 to 65 years and newly diagnosed, with disease duration of less than 2 months. Any patient with an uncontrolled infection, another autoimmune disease, pregnancy or lactation was excluded. Diagnoses were based on clinical symptoms, serum thyroxine and TRAb, thyroid ultrasound and orbital computed tomography. For progressor patients, blood was drawn at the first diagnosis of hyperthyroidism, before any ophthalmopathy symptoms had appeared. Ficoll-Paque density gradient centrifugation was used to isolate PBMCs from around 10 ml of fresh peripheral blood. Progressor patients were defined as those initially diagnosed with Graves' hyperthyroidism in whom ophthalmopathy developed during follow-up. Total RNA was extracted using Trizol reagent, and RNA quality was assessed on an Agilent 2100 Bioanalyzer. CDR1 and CDR2 (MNHEY, SVGAGI) derive from the germline V gene. V lost 3 bases and J lost 5 bases; the stretch between them is 10 bases long. From cysteine to phenylalanine, the CDR3 is 13 amino acids long. The entry retains the CDR3 DNA only, 39 bases that are in frame from base 1.

Worth noting for this clonotype: The specificity of this receptor is unknown. No clone much larger than this one lies a single base away; base qualities are absent.

The TCR beta CDR3 regions were amplified from the RNA transcripts. For the first round of RT-PCR on the TCR CDR3, the HTBI primer set was used together with the Qiagen OneStep RT-PCR kit. A second multiplex PCR round built the libraries, followed by size selection and purification. Libraries were sequenced paired-end with 100 bp reads on an Illumina HiSeq2000. In the authors' own workflow: SOAPnuke was used to process the raw data, with reads discarded if the reads contained adapters or uncalled bases, had a mean Phred below 15, or lacked an exact constant-primer or identifier match. COPE v1.2.5 was used to merge high-quality paired reads, and clonotypes were defined as unique nucleotide sequences. MiTCR v1.1 was used to align the clonotypes against IMGT TRBV, TRBD and TRBJ reference segments. The analysis was restricted to V-J combinations with a frequency above 0.0001, which together covered over 99% of the repertoires. The TCS score was defined as F50 (clonal expansion) divided by E x V (chaos), with BLOSUM62-based TCRdist calculated between CDR3 peptides within each V-J. Welch's t-statistics and random forest reduced around 510 V-J features to 10 to 15, which were used in a naive Bayes classifier (R e1071). TCRdb reprocessing: public reads trimmed at Q25 with fastp, clones called with MiXCR, in-frame beta chains kept. A single entry per CDR3 protein holds the most common genes and DNA from its merged rows. The V and J calls follow TCRdb's processing rather than the paper's. Within this sample are 300,000 to 450,000 distinct CDR3 sequences, with about a sixth of them counted one time only. 34% of the sample is held by the ten biggest clonotypes.

The paper's findings and limits, for the study overall: In validation, progression to ophthalmopathy was predicted by the model with 70.59% sensitivity and roughly 72% specificity, a median of 6.5 months before onset. Sample size was not statistically predetermined, and investigators were not blinded to group allocation. Most expanded thyroid clonotypes (frequency above 0.001) were also detected in blood, a finding suggesting that blood repertoires may reflect thyroid immune responses. A 13 V-J signature model separated ophthalmopathy from stable hyperthyroidism, with approximately 87% sensitivity and 81% to 82% specificity in cross-validation and 80%/75% in testing.

The rearranged chain carries TRBV6-5 and TRBJ1-1; no D gene call is confident. Sequenced sample: blood. The receptor was derived from a woman under 40 with Graves' hyperthyroidism that later progressed to Graves' ophthalmopathy. The CDR3 region: CASSYKGVTEAFF. The DNA sequence reads TGTGCCAGCAGTTATAAGGGAGTAACTGAAGCTTTCTTT.